This passage covers 14 T cell receptor beta chains from one sample sequenced in a study of T cell responses to AZD1222 COVID-19 vaccine. Sequencing was performed with immunoSEQ multiplex PCR; in TCRdb, only in-frame clones are kept and a portion is missing. The table records 150,000 or so clones, around 92% of them present only once. Material: peripheral blood, obtained 28 days after the second AZD1222 dose. The source is an adult who received the AZD1222 COVID-19 vaccine.

The chain carries TRBV12-3 or TRBV12-4 and TRBJ1-1; D not resolved. The CDR3 spans 13 residues. V shed 4 bases and J shed 5 bases, with 11 bases lying between them. CDR3 DNA: TGTGCCAGCAGTTACACGGGGTCGACTGAAGCTTTCTTT. Translating gives CASSYTGSTEAFF.

The chain recombines TRBV6-5 with TRBJ2-1; 7 bases fit TRBD2. Germline CDR1 is MNHEY and CDR2 is SVGAGI. V lost 7 bases to trimming and J lost 5 bases; unmatched junction nucleotides: 11. The CDR3 length is 15 residues. For the CDR3, the DNA is TGTGCCAGCAAACCTCTAGCGGTTTCTGACAATGAGCAGTTCTTC. Encoded protein: CASKPLAVSDNEQFF.

The chain links TRBV28 to TRBJ1-6, with D unclear. The CDR3 contains 15 residues. Germline V gene lookup returns CDR1 MDHEN and CDR2 SYDVKM. Between the trimmed V and J ends, which lost 4 bases and 7 bases, there was a span of 14 bases. CDR3 protein: CASSSNAARNSPLHF. The CDR3 DNA reads as TGTGCCAGCAGTTCCAATGCGGCCCGGAATTCACCCCTCCACTTT.

J is TRBJ2-2 and V is TRBV6-2 or TRBV6-3; 10 nucleotides line up with TRBD2. The J segment lost 8 bases and the V segment lost 2 bases, leaving 11 bases of the junction unmatched. The germline gives CDR1 MNHEY, CDR2 SVGEGT. The CDR3 loop spans 17 amino acids. Written as DNA, the CDR3 is TGTGCCAGCAGTTACCCGAGGACTAGCGGAGTTGCGGGGGAGCTGTTTTTT. This sequence encodes CASSYPRTSGVAGELFF.

The chain couples TRBV28 to TRBJ2-7, with 8 bases that match TRBD2. Trimming at V came to 4 bases and at J to 6 bases, leaving 11 bases not matched to a gene. The CDR3 runs 15 residues. Germline CDR1 is MDHEN and CDR2 is SYDVKM. CDR3 nucleotide sequence: TGTGCCAGCAGTTCCCCGCGAGCGGGAGTCTTCGAGCAGTACTTC. It specifies CASSSPRAGVFEQYF.

The V and J genes are TRBV10-1 and TRBJ2-2; D possibly corresponds to TRBD1 (5 bases). V lost 6 bases and J lost 1, with 9 bases in between. The CDR3 runs 14 residues. Germline V lookup: CDR1 WNHNN, CDR2 SYGVQD (reference sequence). CDR3 bases: TGCGCCAGCAGATCAGGACAGAACACCGGGGAGCTGTTTTTT. Its protein product is CASRSGQNTGELFF.

The chain couples TRBV7-9 to TRBJ1-4; D call uncertain. This CDR3 is 13 amino acids long. Germline assignment: CDR1 SEHNR and CDR2 FQNEAQ (reference sequence). V gave up 3 bases and J gave up 8 bases, with 10 bases separating them. In DNA form, the CDR3 reads TGTGCCAGCAGCTTCAGCGCGGCCGAAAAACTGTTTTTT. This sequence encodes CASSFSAAEKLFF.

The genes are TRBV7-9 and TRBJ1-2, with D possibly matching TRBD1 (5 bases). Trimming removed 0 bases at V and 1 base at J, with 9 bases between. The CDR3 has 15 residues. The germline V gene encodes CDR1 SEHNR and CDR2 FQNEAQ (reference sequence). The CDR3 loop is CASSLAGAGNYGYTF. CDR3 nucleotide sequence: TGTGCCAGCAGCTTAGCAGGGGCGGGTAACTATGGCTACACCTTC.

This chain uses TRBV28 with TRBJ2-7; weak D call: TRBD1 (6 bases). There are 14 residues in the CDR3. V was shortened by 2 bases and J by 3 bases, with 11 bases between the two germline ends. The V gene's germline CDR1 is MDHEN and CDR2 SYDVKM. The CDR3 sequence: CASSLALTGYEQYF. The CDR3 region has the DNA TGTGCCAGCAGTTTAGCTCTGACAGGCTACGAGCAGTACTTC. The whole variable domain, filled in from reference TRBV28 and TRBJ2-7, reads DVKVTQSSRYLVKRTGEKVFLECVQDMDHENMFWYRQDPGLGLRLIYFSYDVKMKEKGDIPEGYSVSREKKERFSLILESASTNQTSMYLCASSLALTGYEQYFGPGTRLTVT.

The chain carries TRBV5-1 and TRBJ2-1, with 8 bases lining up with TRBD2. CDR3 length equals 17 residues. In germline, CDR1 is SGHRS, CDR2 YFSETQ. Trimming cost V 4 bases and J 1 base; bases outside gene matches: 10. CDR3 coding DNA: TGCGCCAGCAGCCCCGGCAGGGCGGGAGGTTCCTACAATGAGCAGTTCTTC. Translation: CASSPGRAGGSYNEQFF. Together with reference TRBV5-1 and TRBJ2-1, the CDR3 gives the full variable domain: KAGVTQTPRYLIKTRGQQVTLSCSPISGHRSVSWYQQTPGQGLQFLFEYFSETQRNKGNFPGRFSGRQFSNSRSEMNVSTLELGDSALYLCASSPGRAGGSYNEQFFGPGTRLTVL.

This chain joins TRBV19 and TRBJ1-2; no clear D. V gave up 3 bases and J gave up 2 bases, with 7 bases separating them. The CDR3 covers 13 residues. Germline-derived CDR1 and CDR2 are LNHDA and SQIVND (reference sequence). As DNA, the CDR3 is TGTGCCAGTAGTATCAGTTTAAACTATGGCTACACCTTC. This translates into CASSISLNYGYTF.

This chain connects TRBV11-2 to TRBJ1-4, with 7 bases identical to TRBD1. This CDR3 has 15 amino acids. Germline-derived CDR1 and CDR2 are SGHAT and FQNNGV. Losses at the gene ends were 2 bases for V and 0 bases for J; bases not matched to a gene: 0. The CDR3: CASSLRGPTNEKLFF. For the CDR3, the DNA is TGTGCCAGCAGCTTAAGGGGGCCAACTAATGAAAAACTGTTTTTT.

The V and J genes are TRBV28 and TRBJ1-4, with TRBD1 matching over 7 bases. J gave up 5 bases and V 6 bases, and 3 bases lay outside the gene matches. In germline, CDR1 is MDHEN, CDR2 SYDVKM. CDR3 size: 13 residues. CDR3 sequence: CASSRRGNEKLFF. The CDR3 DNA follows: TGTGCCAGCAGCCGCAGGGGGAATGAAAAACTGTTTTTT.

This sequence joins TRBV28 and TRBJ1-5, with D uncertain. The CDR3 spans 12 residues. Trimming cost V 5 bases and J 5 bases, with 7 bases left between them. Looked up from germline, CDR1 is MDHEN and CDR2 is SYDVKM. The CDR3 DNA reads as TGTGCCAGCAGTAGCAACTATCAGCCCCAGCATTTT. Translation gives CASSSNYQPQHF.